Sequencing of this T cell receptor (beta chain) was carried out in a study of T cells after yellow fever vaccination. TCRdb reanalysed the 5' RACE reads using MiXCR and keeps one entry per CDR3 protein. This table holds about 130,000 distinct CDR3 sequences, approximately 6.6% found once. This clonotype has a count of ten or more. Trimming removed 2 bases at V and 0 bases at J, with 8 bases between. CDR3 size: 13 residues. The germline V gene encodes CDR1 DFQATT and CDR2 SNEGSKA (reference sequence). This receptor was identified in a man younger than 40 who received the YFV17D yellow fever vaccine. The chain has TRBV20-1 and TRBJ2-7; D is ambiguous. The sample in question was CD4+ T cells sorted from PBMCs, obtained 10 days after the yellow fever booster vaccination. CDR3 amino acids: CSARFHNSYEQYF. The CDR3 DNA sequence: TGCAGTGCTAGATTTCACAACTCCTACGAGCAGTACTTC.